This T cell receptor beta chain was captured by sequencing in a study of naive and memory T cell subsets. Study-wide findings and caveats: Potentially, T cell activation and differentiation skew this RNA-based measurement.

TCR cDNA received a 3' ligated oligonucleotide that carried a UMI. Cells were not sorted; total RNA input targeted roughly 1 to 1,100 ng. Four PCR rounds used nested alpha and beta constant region primers plus the SP2 primer. TCRdb itself ran the 5' RACE reads through MiXCR, one entry per CDR3 protein. The sample consists of roughly 62,000 distinct CDR3 sequences, 6.5% to 9% of them appearing once. Trimming pared 1 base from V and 4 bases from J, leaving 14 bases between. The CDR3 runs 16 residues. CDR1 is LGHDT, CDR2 YNNKEL, per germline (reference sequence). This clonotype has a handful of counts. Its matching antigen is unknown.

The source of this sequence is a female donor in good health. V is TRBV3-1 and J is TRBJ2-1; D is tentatively TRBD1 or TRBD2 (7 bases each). This CDR3 is CASSQGGTAGYNEQFF. CDR3 sequence (DNA): TGTGCCAGCAGCCAAGGGGGGACAGCGGGGTACAATGAGCAGTTCTTC.